This T cell receptor beta chain was sequenced during a study of early T cells in non-severe SARS-CoV-2 infection (dated by TCRdb to 2020 to 2023). Context from the whole study: TCR sequencing used bulk RNA from unsorted whole blood, so alpha and beta chains could not be paired.

This was a case-control study nested in a cohort of healthcare workers in London, UK, who had nasopharyngeal swab PCR tests and blood samples taken every week. Healthcare workers were recruited during the week of the UK lockdown, between 23 and 31 March 2020, and followed weekly for up to 16 weeks. Points the paper makes about the study in general: VDJdb matching was skewed toward anti-spike CD8 responses and likely underestimated virus-specific expansions by missing private and CD4 specificities.

Libraries were built with 5' RACE. The sequencer was a NextSeq 500. The TCR library protocol attached unique molecular identifiers to individual cDNA molecules to correct for sequencing error and PCR bias. TCR alpha and beta chains were both sequenced, and the abundances of alpha and beta sequences in each sample were closely correlated with each other. In the authors' own workflow: Decombinator V4 was used to annotate TCR sequences for V gene, J gene and CDR3. TCRs were defined as expanded if a significant change between any two time points was detected under a Poisson model with p below 0.0001. TCR abundances were normalised to the total number of TCRs sequenced per sample and expressed as counts per million. MAIT TCRs were defined by TRAV1-2 paired with TRAJ12, TRAJ20 or TRAJ33, and iNKT TCRs by TRAV10 paired with TRAJ18. VDJdb, accessed on 1 November 2021, was searched for TCRs annotated for CMV, EBV and SARS-CoV-2, and TCRs annotated for more than one antigen were excluded. The raw public reads went through TCRdb reprocessing: fastp at Q25, MiXCR clone calling, in-frame beta chains kept. Entries that share a CDR3 protein sequence are merged under the most common genes and DNA. None of the V and J calls come from the authors' own analysis; TCRdb made them. This sample is represented by 45,000 to 65,000 distinct CDR3 sequences; more than 10% of them were singletons. The leading ten clones occupy 2.5% of the sample.

In its sample, this clonotype was seen a few times. It has no known antigen specificity. Base-call qualities are not available, and no considerably larger clone is one nucleotide away. Spanning cysteine to phenylalanine, the CDR3 consists of 14 amino acids. CDR3 DNA only is kept here, 42 bases in frame from base 1. Trimming removed 5 bases from V and 10 bases from J, leaving 18 bases between the germline ends. The CDR1 and CDR2 encoded by the germline V gene are SGHTA and FQGNSA. The rearrangement combines TRBV7-2 with TRBJ2-1; TRBD2 is a weak D gene call, 6 bases matching. The sample in question was whole blood, obtained at baseline. The receptor was derived from an adult who was a healthcare worker with PCR-confirmed SARS-CoV-2 infection or an uninfected control (not recorded which). The DNA is as follows: TGTGCCAGCAGCCCCGATGGAGGGTCAAACGAGCAGTTCTTC. This is translated as CASSPDGGSNEQFF.